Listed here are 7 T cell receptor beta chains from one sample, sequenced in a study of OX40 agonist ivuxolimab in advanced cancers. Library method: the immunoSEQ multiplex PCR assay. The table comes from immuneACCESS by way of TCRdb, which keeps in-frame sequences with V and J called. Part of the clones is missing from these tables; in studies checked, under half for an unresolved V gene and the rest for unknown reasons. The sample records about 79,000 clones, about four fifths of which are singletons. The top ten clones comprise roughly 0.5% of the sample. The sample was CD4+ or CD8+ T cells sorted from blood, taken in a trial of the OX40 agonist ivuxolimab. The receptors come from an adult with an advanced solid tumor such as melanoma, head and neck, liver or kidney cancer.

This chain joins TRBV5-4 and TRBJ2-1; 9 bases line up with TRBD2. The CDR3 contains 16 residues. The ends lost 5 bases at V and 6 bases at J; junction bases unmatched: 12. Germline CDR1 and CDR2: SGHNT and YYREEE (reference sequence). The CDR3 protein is CASRNGVAGVGNEQFF. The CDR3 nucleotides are TGTGCCAGCAGGAACGGGGTAGCGGGAGTGGGCAATGAGCAGTTCTTC.

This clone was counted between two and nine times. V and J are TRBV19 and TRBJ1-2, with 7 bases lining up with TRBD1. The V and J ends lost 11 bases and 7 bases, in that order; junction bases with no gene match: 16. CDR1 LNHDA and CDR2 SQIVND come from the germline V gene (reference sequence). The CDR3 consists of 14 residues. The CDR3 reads CAPQGRGRLGGYTF. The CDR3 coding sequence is TGTGCCCCTCAAGGGAGGGGGCGCCTTGGTGGCTACACCTTC.

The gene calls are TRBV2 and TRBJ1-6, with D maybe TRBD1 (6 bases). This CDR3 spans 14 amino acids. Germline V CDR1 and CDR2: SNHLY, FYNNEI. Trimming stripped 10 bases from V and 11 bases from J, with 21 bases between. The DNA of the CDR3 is TGTGCCAACACGGGGGGCAGGATCGAGACACCCCTCCACTTT. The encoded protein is CANTGGRIETPLHF. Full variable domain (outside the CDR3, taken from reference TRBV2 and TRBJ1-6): EPEVTQTPSHQVTQMGQEVILRCVPISNHLYFYWYRQILGQKVEFLVSFYNNEISEKSEIFDDQFSVERPDGSNFTLKIRSTKLEDSAMYFCANTGGRIETPLHFGNGTRLTVT.

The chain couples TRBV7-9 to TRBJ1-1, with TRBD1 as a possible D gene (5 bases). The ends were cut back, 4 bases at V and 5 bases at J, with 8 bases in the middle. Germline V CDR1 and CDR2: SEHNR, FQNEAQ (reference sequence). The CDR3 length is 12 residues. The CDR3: CASSSGGTEAFF. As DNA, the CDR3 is TGTGCCAGCAGCTCGGGGGGTACTGAAGCTTTCTTT.

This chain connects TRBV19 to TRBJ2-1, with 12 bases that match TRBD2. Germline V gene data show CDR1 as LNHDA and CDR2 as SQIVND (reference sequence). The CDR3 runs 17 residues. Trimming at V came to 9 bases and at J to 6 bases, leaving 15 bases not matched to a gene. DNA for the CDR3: TGTGCCAGCTGCAGACTAGCGGGAGAAGGTATTGGCAATGAGCAGTTCTTC. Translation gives CASCRLAGEGIGNEQFF.

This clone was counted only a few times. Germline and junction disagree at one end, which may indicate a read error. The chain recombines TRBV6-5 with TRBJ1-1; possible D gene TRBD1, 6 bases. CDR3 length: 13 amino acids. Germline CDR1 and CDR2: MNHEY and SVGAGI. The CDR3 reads CASSYSRGRAIDF. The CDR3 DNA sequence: TGTGCCAGCAGTTACTCAAGGGGGAGAGCGATCGACTTT.

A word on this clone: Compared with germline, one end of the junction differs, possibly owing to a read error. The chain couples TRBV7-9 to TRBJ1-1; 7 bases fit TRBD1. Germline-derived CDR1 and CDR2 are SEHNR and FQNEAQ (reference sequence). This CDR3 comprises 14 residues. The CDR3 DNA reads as TGTGCCAGCAGCTTAGCACAGGGGAACAATGAAGCTTTCTTT. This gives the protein CASSLAQGNNEAFF. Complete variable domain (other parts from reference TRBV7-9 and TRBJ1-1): DTGVSQNPRHKITKRGQNVTFRCDPISEHNRLYWYRQTLGQGPEFLTYFQNEAQLEKSRLLSDRFSAERPKGSFSTLEIQRTEQGDSAMYLCASSLAQGNNEAFFGQGTRLTVV.